Below, 23 T cell receptor beta chains from the same sample are listed, as sequenced in a study of cytomegalovirus exposure and HLA in healthy donors. Primers for the PCR totalled 60 Vbeta and 13 Jbeta. Some clones are missing from TCRdb's copy, which holds only in-frame ones; the method was immunoSEQ multiplex PCR. The repertoire holds 180,000 or so clones, approximately 85% seen once, with almost 9.5% in the top ten. The sequencing input was PBMCs. The receptor source for this set is a man aged 18 to 30 in good health and CMV-seropositive.

The chain carries TRBV30 and TRBJ1-5; 8 bases map to TRBD1. V shed 1 base and J 3 bases; nucleotides not matched to a gene: 14. Germline CDR1 GTSNPN, CDR2 SVGIG (reference sequence). This CDR3 is built from 18 residues. The CDR3: CAWSANHPGQDTNQPQHF. The CDR3 DNA follows: TGTGCCTGGAGTGCTAACCATCCGGGACAGGATACCAATCAGCCCCAGCATTTT.

The chain has TRBV2 and TRBJ2-6; D remains ambiguous. Looked up from germline, CDR1 is SNHLY and CDR2 is FYNNEI. The ends were cut back, 1 base at V and 4 bases at J, with 20 bases in the middle. This CDR3 has 19 residues. The CDR3, as DNA: TGTGCCAGCAGTGAAGAATACTTTCTAAGTCCCATGGGGGCCAACGTCCTGACTTTC. Residues: CASSEEYFLSPMGANVLTF.

This chain joins TRBV4-1 and TRBJ2-7, with D perhaps matching TRBD2 (6 bases). Trimming pared 1 base from V and 4 bases from J, leaving 14 bases between. The CDR3 sequence is 15 residues long. Germline V gene lookup returns CDR1 MGHRA and CDR2 YSYEKL. Here the CDR3 DNA reads TGCGCCAGCAGCCAAGGTGGCGTGGAGGGTTACGAGCAGTACTTC. Translating it yields CASSQGGVEGYEQYF.

The chain employs TRBV27 and TRBJ1-5; no reliable D call. This CDR3 has 14 residues. Trimming took 3 bases from V and 3 from J, leaving 9 bases between them. CDR1 and CDR2 from the germline V gene are MNHEY and SMNVEV (reference sequence). CDR3 loop: CASSLGPLNQPQHF. As DNA, the CDR3 is TGTGCCAGCAGTTTGGGCCCGCTCAATCAGCCCCAGCATTTT.

This clone has just one count. The V call is TRBV30, the J call TRBJ1-1; D is possibly TRBD1 (5 bases). The CDR3 loop spans 10 amino acids. CDR1 and CDR2 (germline): GTSNPN, SVGIG (reference sequence). Trimming took off 2 bases at V and 11 bases at J, with 9 bases between the two ends. CDR3 coding DNA: TGTGCCTGGAGTCCAGGGCGCGCTTTCTTT. Translating gives CAWSPGRAFF.

This sequence joins TRBV2 and TRBJ2-1; 9 bases align to TRBD1. After removal of 7 bases from V and 9 bases from J, the junction contained 7 bases not matched to a gene. The CDR3 runs 13 residues. Germline CDR1 is SNHLY and CDR2 is FYNNEI. The CDR3 sequence: CASKGDRVGEQFF. The CDR3 region has the DNA TGTGCCAGCAAAGGGGACAGGGTTGGTGAGCAGTTCTTC.

The chain combines TRBV19 with TRBJ1-5; 10 nucleotides align to TRBD1. The length of the CDR3 is 16 residues. CDR1 and CDR2 (germline): LNHDA, SQIVND (reference sequence). The J segment lost 2 bases and the V segment lost 3 bases, leaving 4 bases of the junction unmatched. The CDR3 spells CASSIIGQGGNQPQHF. The CDR3 DNA reads as TGTGCCAGTAGTATCATAGGACAGGGGGGCAATCAGCCCCAGCATTTT.

This chain uses TRBV7-2 with TRBJ1-3; D is unresolved. Germline CDR1 reads SGHTA; CDR2 reads FQGNSA. CDR3 size: 14 residues. Trimming shortened V by 6 bases and J by 3 bases, and 12 bases separated the two germline ends. The CDR3 DNA follows: TGTGCCAGCAGTCCTCGGGGTGGTGGAAACACCATATATTTT. Amino acid sequence: CASSPRGGGNTIYF.

V usage is TRBV30 and J usage is TRBJ2-2, with D maybe TRBD2 (5 bases). The CDR3 contains 13 residues. V was trimmed by 3 bases and J by 6 bases, leaving 11 bases between them. The V gene's germline CDR1 is GTSNPN and CDR2 SVGIG (reference sequence). CDR3 sequence: CAWSPGIAGELFF. The CDR3 region has the DNA TGTGCCTGGAGCCCCGGGATAGCCGGGGAGCTGTTTTTT.

V gene TRBV7-9 combines with J gene TRBJ2-5; 7 nucleotides align to TRBD1. There are 14 residues in the CDR3. Germline CDR1 is SEHNR and CDR2 is FQNEAQ (reference sequence). Losses at the gene ends were 5 bases for V and 9 bases for J; bases not matched to a gene: 12. In nucleotides, the CDR3 is TGTGCCAGCAGCACCTGGGACAGTATAGGGTCCCAGTACTTC. This translates into CASSTWDSIGSQYF.

V is TRBV9 and J is TRBJ1-3; no clear D. The germline V gene encodes CDR1 SGDLS and CDR2 YYNGEE. This CDR3 has 14 amino acids. V was pared by 0 bases and J by 4 bases, with 8 bases between. CDR3 in DNA: TGTGCCAGCAGCGTAGCTCAGGCAGGAAACACCATATATTTT. Its translation: CASSVAQAGNTIYF.

The genes are TRBV28 and TRBJ1-2; D is uncertain. Trimming left V 5 bases short and J 0 bases short, with 7 bases between. CDR3 length: 13 amino acids. Per the germline V gene, CDR1 is MDHEN and CDR2 is SYDVKM. The CDR3 DNA reads as TGTGCCAGCAGTGGGCCCACTAACTATGGCTACACCTTC. Translation: CASSGPTNYGYTF.

This clone has more than one count but fewer than ten. This chain connects TRBV6-5 to TRBJ2-7, with 9 positions matching TRBD1. The CDR3 contains 14 residues. J lost 7 bases, V lost 4 bases, and 8 bases had no gene match. In germline, CDR1 is MNHEY, CDR2 SVGAGI. The CDR3 bases are TGTGCCAGCAGTTGGGGACAGGGTCTTTGGGAGCAGTACTTC. Amino acids: CASSWGQGLWEQYF.

This sequence joins TRBV5-5 and TRBJ1-2, with no clear D. CDR1 is SGHKS, CDR2 YYEKEE, per germline (reference sequence). V lost 3 bases to trimming and J lost 6 bases, with 9 bases between them. The CDR3 contains 12 residues. CDR3 sequence reads: CASSSNLNGYTF. The CDR3 DNA follows: TGTGCCAGCAGCTCGAACTTAAATGGCTACACCTTC.

This clone has only a few counts. The chain couples TRBV5-1 to TRBJ1-5, with D perhaps TRBD1 (5 bases). V lost 2 bases, J lost 7 bases, and 10 bases lay in between. The germline gives CDR1 SGHRS, CDR2 YFSETQ. This CDR3 region has 13 residues. CDR3 nucleotide sequence: TGCGCCAGCAGCTTTACGGGGGACCAGCCCCAGCATTTT. As protein: CASSFTGDQPQHF.

J is TRBJ1-2 and V is TRBV5-4; TRBD1 might be the D (6 bases). V dropped 1 base and J dropped 6 bases, with 19 bases sitting between them. The CDR3 is made up of 16 amino acids. Germline V gene data show CDR1 as SGHNT and CDR2 as YYREEE (reference sequence). CDR3 sequence (DNA): TGTGCCAGCAGCTTGAGGTTAGACAGGATCGGCCATGGCTACACCTTC. This gives the protein CASSLRLDRIGHGYTF.

The gene calls are TRBV18 and TRBJ2-1; 12 bases match TRBD2. Germline CDR1 and CDR2: KGHSH and LQKENI. Trimming removed 3 bases from V and 7 bases from J; junction bases left unmatched: 7. The length of the CDR3 is 16 residues. The DNA for the CDR3 is TGTGCCAGCTCACCGCCAGCTAGCGGGGGGGCGAATGAGCAGTTCTTC. Its protein is CASSPPASGGANEQFF. Full variable domain (missing parts from reference TRBV18 and TRBJ2-1): NAGVMQNPRHLVRRRGQEARLRCSPMKGHSHVYWYRQLPEEGLKFMVYLQKENIIDESGMPKERFSAEFPKEGPSILRIQQVVRGDSAAYFCASSPPASGGANEQFFGPGTRLTVL.

This chain joins TRBV5-6 and TRBJ2-5; tentative D call: TRBD2 (5 bases). Germline values: CDR1 SGHDT, CDR2 YYEEEE. With 5 bases removed from V and 4 bases from J, the gap between germline ends came to 15 bases. The CDR3 totals 14 residues. CDR3 coding DNA: TGTGCCAGCAGTACCGGGAACGTAGCAGAGACCCAGTACTTC. Amino acids: CASSTGNVAETQYF.

This clone was seen just once. This chain links TRBV7-8 with TRBJ2-5, with D possibly matching TRBD2 (5 bases). V lost 5 bases and J 3 bases, leaving 16 bases between the germline ends. Looked up from germline, CDR1 is SGHVS and CDR2 is FQNEAQ. This CDR3 has 15 amino acids. The CDR3 region has the DNA TGTGCCAGCAGCCCGCACCGGGGATCTAAAGAGACCCAGTACTTC. Translating it yields CASSPHRGSKETQYF. Looking up the rest from reference TRBV7-8 and TRBJ2-5 gives the full variable domain: GAGVSQSPRYKVAKRGQDVALRCDPISGHVSLFWYQQALGQGPEFLTYFQNEAQLDKSGLPSDRFFAERPEGSVSTLKIQRTQQEDSAVYLCASSPHRGSKETQYFGPGTRLLVL.

This clone has a handful of counts. The gene calls are TRBV4-1 and TRBJ2-7; maybe TRBD2 (6 bases). V was shortened by 3 bases and J by 2 bases, with 14 bases between the two germline ends. Germline V gene sequence: CDR1 MGHRA, CDR2 YSYEKL. This CDR3 has 15 amino acids. CDR3 bases: TGCGCCAGCAGCCAGGAAACCGGGACTGCCTACGAGCAGTACTTC. Its protein is CASSQETGTAYEQYF.

The rearrangement joins TRBV9 to TRBJ2-1, with TRBD1 identical over 10 bases. The germline gives CDR1 SGDLS, CDR2 YYNGEE. V was clipped by 4 bases and J by 6 bases; unmatched bases: 22. The CDR3 length is 20 residues. The DNA for the CDR3 is TGTGCCAGCAGCCACTCTCGACCGGGACAGGGGCGCTGGGTGCCCAATGAGCAGTTCTTC. Amino acid sequence: CASSHSRPGQGRWVPNEQFF. The entire variable domain, with the rest obtained from reference TRBV9 and TRBJ2-1, is as follows: DSGVTQTPKHLITATGQRVTLRCSPRSGDLSVYWYQQSLDQGLQFLIQYYNGEERAKGNILERFSAQQFPDLHSELNLSSLELGDSALYFCASSHSRPGQGRWVPNEQFFGPGTRLTVL.

As to this clone: At the DNA level, this CDR3 is encoded by other sequences in the same sample as well. The rearrangement uses TRBV10-1 and TRBJ2-7; TRBD1 aligns across 8 bases. The length of the CDR3 is 14 residues. V shed 6 bases and J 2 bases; nucleotides not matched to a gene: 6. The V gene's germline CDR1 is WNHNN and CDR2 SYGVQD (reference sequence). The CDR3 loop reads CASRAGQGPYEQYF. CDR3 DNA: TGCGCCAGCAGGGCTGGACAGGGACCCTACGAGCAGTACTTC.

This clone was found once. The chain recombines TRBV2 with TRBJ2-7; 8 bases match TRBD1. Germline assignment: CDR1 SNHLY and CDR2 FYNNEI. CDR3 length equals 13 residues. Losses at the gene ends were 6 bases for V and 2 bases for J; bases not matched to a gene: 3. The DNA of the CDR3 is TGTGCCAGCAGAGGGACAGGCGCCTACGAGCAGTACTTC. It codes for CASRGTGAYEQYF.